This T cell receptor beta chain was identified in a study of T-cell memory formation after mild COVID-19. CDR1 SQVTM and CDR2 ANQGSEA come from the germline V gene. V was clipped by 5 bases and J by 1 base; unmatched bases: 5. CDR3 length equals 14 residues. About this clonotype itself: Its antigen is as yet unknown.

Whole-study findings and limits: Clones that contracted from day 15 to 85 had balanced CD4/CD8; later expanders were CD4+ biased. There were some responding clones in pre-infection memory, which suggested that cross-reactive memory had joined. SARS-CoV-2 specificity was not confirmed for second-wave clones peaking on day 37. Most CD4+ clones that shrank were in CM and EM, while CD8+ ones turned up in EMRA.

From the 5' RACE reads, TCRdb called clonotypes with MiXCR, one entry per CDR3 protein. The sample gives about 140,000 distinct CDR3 sequences, about 14% of which show up once; 28% is in the top ten. Sequencing was performed on PBMCs or a T cell subset sorted from them (not recorded which). This sequence joins TRBV29-1 and TRBJ1-1; TRBD1 matches 9 bases. The source of this sequence is an adult woman who had mild COVID-19 (a few samples of this study predate the infection). Cell type and time point are not known. The CDR3 DNA sequence: TGCAGCGTTCCATCGGGACAGGGGAACACTGAAGCTTTCTTT. Translated, it gives CSVPSGQGNTEAFF. The full variable domain, with the rest looked up from reference TRBV29-1 and TRBJ1-1, is SAVISQKPSRDICQRGTSLTIQCQVDSQVTMMFWYRQQPGQSLTLIATANQGSEATYESGFVIDKFPISRPNLTFSTLTVSNMSPEDSSIYLCSVPSGQGNTEAFFGQGTRLTVV.